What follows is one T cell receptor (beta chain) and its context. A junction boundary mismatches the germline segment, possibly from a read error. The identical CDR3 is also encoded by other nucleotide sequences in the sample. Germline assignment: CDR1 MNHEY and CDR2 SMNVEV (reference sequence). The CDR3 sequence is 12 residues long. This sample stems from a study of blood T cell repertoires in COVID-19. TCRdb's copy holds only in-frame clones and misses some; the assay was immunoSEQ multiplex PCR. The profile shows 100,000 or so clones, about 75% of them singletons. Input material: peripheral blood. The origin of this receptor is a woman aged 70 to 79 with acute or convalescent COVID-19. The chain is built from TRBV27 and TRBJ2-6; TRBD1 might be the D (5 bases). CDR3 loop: CASSTGANVLTF. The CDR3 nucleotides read TGTGCCAGCAGCACTGGGGCTAACGTCCTGACTTTC. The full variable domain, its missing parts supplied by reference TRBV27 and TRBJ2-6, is EAQVTQNPRYLITVTGKKLTVTCSQNMNHEYMSWYRQDPGLGLRQIYYSMNVEVTDKGDVPEGYKVSRKEKRNFPLILESPSPNQTSLYFCASSTGANVLTFGAGSRLTVL.